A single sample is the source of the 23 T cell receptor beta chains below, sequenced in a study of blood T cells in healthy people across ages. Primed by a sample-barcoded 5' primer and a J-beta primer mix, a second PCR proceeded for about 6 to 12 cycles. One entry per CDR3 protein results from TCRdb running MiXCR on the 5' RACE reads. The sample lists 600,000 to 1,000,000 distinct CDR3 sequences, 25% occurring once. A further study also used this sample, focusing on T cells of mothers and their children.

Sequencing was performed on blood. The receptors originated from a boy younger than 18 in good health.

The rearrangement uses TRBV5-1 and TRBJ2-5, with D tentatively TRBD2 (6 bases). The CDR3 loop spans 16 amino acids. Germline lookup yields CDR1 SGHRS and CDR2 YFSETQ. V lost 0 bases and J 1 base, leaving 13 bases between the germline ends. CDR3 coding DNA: TGCGCCAGCAGCTTGGCCCCAAACGGGGGCCAAGAGACCCAGTACTTC. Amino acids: CASSLAPNGGQETQYF.

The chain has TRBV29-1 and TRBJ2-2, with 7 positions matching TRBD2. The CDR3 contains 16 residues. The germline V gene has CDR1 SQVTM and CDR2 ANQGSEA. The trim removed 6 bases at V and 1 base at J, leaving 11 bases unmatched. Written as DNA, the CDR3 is TGCAGCGTGGGAGGGCCCTCGGGACTGAACACCGGGGAGCTGTTTTTT. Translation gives CSVGGPSGLNTGELFF.

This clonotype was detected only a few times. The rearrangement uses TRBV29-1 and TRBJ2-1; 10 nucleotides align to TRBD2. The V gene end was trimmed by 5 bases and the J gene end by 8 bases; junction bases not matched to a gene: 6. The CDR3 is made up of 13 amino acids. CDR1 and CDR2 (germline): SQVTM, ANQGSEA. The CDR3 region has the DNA TGCAGCGTTTCTAGCGGGGGTGGCTATGAGCAGTTCTTC. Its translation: CSVSSGGGYEQFF.

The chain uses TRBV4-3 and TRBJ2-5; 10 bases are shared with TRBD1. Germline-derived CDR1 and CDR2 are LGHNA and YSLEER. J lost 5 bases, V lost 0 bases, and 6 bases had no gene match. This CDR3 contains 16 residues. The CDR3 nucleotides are TGCGCCAGCAGCCAAGATATCAGGACAGGGGGGGAGACCCAGTACTTC. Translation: CASSQDIRTGGETQYF.

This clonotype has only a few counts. CDR3 nucleotides: TGTGCCAGCAGCATCACCGACAGGGGGCTGGGGAACATTCAGTACTTC. It translates to CASSITDRGLGNIQYF. V usage is TRBV7-9 and J usage is TRBJ2-4, with TRBD1 matching over 10 bases. The CDR3 consists of 16 residues. CDR1 is SEHNR, CDR2 FQNEAQ, per germline (reference sequence). V shed 5 bases and J 7 bases; nucleotides not matched to a gene: 11. Filled out from reference TRBV7-9 and TRBJ2-4, the complete variable domain reads DTGVSQNPRHKITKRGQNVTFRCDPISEHNRLYWYRQTLGQGPEFLTYFQNEAQLEKSRLLSDRFSAERPKGSFSTLEIQRTEQGDSAMYLCASSITDRGLGNIQYFGAGTRLSVL.

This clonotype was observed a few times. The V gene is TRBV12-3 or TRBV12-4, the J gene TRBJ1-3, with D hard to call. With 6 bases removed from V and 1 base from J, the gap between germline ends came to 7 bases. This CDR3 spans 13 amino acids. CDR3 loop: CASRGTSGNTIYF. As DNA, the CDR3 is TGTGCCAGCAGGGGCACGTCTGGAAACACCATATATTTT.

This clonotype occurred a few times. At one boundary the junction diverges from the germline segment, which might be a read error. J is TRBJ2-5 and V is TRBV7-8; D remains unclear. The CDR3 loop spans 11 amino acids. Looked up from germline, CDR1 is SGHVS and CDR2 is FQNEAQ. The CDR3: CASNLNVDQYF. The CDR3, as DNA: TGTGCCAGCAACTTAAATGTTGACCAGTACTTC.

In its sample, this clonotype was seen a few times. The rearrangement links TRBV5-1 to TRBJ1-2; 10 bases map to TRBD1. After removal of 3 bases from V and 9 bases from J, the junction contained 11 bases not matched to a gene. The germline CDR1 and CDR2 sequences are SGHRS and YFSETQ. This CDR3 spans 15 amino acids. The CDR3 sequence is CASSSGTGARSSYTF. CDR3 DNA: TGCGCCAGCAGCTCCGGGACAGGGGCCAGGTCGAGCTACACCTTC. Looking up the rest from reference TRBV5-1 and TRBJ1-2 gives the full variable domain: KAGVTQTPRYLIKTRGQQVTLSCSPISGHRSVSWYQQTPGQGLQFLFEYFSETQRNKGNFPGRFSGRQFSNSRSEMNVSTLELGDSALYLCASSSGTGARSSYTFGSGTRLTVV.

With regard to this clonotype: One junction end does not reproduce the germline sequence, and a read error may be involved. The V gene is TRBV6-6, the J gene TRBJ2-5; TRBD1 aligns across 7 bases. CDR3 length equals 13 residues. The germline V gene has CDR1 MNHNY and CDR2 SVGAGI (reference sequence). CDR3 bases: TGTGCCAGCAGCTCCGGGGACAGCTACGAGCAGTGCTTC. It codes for CASSSGDSYEQCF.

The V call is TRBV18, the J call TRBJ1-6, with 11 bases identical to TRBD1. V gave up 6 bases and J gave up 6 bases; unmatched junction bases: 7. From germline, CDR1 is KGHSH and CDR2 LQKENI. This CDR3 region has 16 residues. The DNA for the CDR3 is TGTGCCAGCTCCCCCGGACAGGGGGCTGGTAATTCACCCCTCCACTTT. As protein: CASSPGQGAGNSPLHF.

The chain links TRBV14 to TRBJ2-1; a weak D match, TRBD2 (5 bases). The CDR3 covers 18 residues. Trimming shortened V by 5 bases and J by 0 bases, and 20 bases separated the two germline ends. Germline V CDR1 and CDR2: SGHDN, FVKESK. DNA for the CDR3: TGTGCCAGCAGCTTCCAATATAGCGCGGAGAGCTCCTACAATGAGCAGTTCTTC. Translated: CASSFQYSAESSYNEQFF.

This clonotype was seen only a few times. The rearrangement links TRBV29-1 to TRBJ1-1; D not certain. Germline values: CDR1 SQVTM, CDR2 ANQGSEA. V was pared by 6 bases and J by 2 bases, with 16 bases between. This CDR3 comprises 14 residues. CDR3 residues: CSVFAGSRNTEAFF. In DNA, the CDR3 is TGCAGCGTATTCGCGGGGTCCCGTAACACTGAAGCTTTCTTT.

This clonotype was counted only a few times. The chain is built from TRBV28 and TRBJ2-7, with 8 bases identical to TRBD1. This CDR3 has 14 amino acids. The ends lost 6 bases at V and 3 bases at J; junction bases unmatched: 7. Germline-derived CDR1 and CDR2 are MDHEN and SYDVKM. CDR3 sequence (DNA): TGTGCCAGCAGGCCACCGGGACAGGTCTACGAGCAGTACTTC. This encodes CASRPPGQVYEQYF.

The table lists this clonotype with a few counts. CDR3 residues: CASSLAGSEAFF. The DNA of the CDR3 is TGTGCCAGCAGCTTAGCTGGATCTGAAGCTTTCTTT. The V gene is TRBV7-6, the J gene TRBJ1-1; D is unclear. V was pared by 0 bases and J by 6 bases, with 5 bases between. Germline V gene sequence: CDR1 SGHVS, CDR2 FNYEAQ. CDR3 size: 12 residues.

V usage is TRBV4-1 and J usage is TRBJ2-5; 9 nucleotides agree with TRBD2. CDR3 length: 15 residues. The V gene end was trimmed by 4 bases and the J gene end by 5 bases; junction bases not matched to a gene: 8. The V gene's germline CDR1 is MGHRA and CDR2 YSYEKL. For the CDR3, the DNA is TGCGCCAGCAGCCTAAGGCAACTAGCGGGTGAGACCCAGTACTTC. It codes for CASSLRQLAGETQYF.

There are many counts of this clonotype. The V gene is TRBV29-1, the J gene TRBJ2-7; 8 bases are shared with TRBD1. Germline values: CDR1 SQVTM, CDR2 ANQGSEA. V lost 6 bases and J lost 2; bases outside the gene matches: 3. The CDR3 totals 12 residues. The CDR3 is CSVRQGPYEQYF. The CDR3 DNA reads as TGCAGCGTCCGACAGGGGCCCTACGAGCAGTACTTC.

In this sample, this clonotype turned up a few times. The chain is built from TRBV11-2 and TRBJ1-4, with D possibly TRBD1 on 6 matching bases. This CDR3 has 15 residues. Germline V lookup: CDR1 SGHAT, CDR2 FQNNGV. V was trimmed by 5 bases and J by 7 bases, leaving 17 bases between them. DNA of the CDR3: TGTGCCAGCAGCATCACTGGGGGGGCAGGTGAAAAACTGTTTTTT. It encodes CASSITGGAGEKLFF.

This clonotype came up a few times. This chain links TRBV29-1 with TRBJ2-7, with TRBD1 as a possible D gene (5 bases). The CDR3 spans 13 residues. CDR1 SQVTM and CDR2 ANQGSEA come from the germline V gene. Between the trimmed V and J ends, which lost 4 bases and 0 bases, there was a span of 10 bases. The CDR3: CSVVTVHSYEQYF. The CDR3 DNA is TGCAGCGTTGTGACAGTACACTCCTACGAGCAGTACTTC.

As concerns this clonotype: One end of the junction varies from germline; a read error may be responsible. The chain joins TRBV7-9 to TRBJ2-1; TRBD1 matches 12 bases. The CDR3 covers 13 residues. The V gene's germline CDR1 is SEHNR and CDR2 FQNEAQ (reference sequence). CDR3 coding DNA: TGTGCCAGGACCGGGACAGGGGGCAATGGGCAGTTCTTC. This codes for CARTGTGGNGQFF.

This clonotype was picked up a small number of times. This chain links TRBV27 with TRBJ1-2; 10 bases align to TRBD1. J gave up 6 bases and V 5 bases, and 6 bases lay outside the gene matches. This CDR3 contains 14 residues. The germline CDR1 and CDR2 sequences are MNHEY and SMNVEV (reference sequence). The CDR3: CASSRDGQGDGYTF. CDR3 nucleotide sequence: TGTGCCAGCAGTAGAGACGGACAGGGGGATGGCTACACCTTC.

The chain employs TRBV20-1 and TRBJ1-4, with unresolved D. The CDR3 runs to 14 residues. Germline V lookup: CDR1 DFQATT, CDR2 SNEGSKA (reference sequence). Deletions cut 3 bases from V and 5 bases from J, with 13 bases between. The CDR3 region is CSASGPVTNEKLFF. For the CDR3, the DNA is TGCAGTGCTAGTGGGCCAGTAACGAATGAAAAACTGTTTTTT.

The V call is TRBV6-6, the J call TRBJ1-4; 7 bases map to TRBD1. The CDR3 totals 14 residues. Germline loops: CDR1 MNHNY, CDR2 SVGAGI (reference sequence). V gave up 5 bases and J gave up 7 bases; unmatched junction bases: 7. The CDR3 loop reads CASSTRQGSEKLFF. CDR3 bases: TGTGCCAGCAGTACGAGACAGGGAAGTGAAAAACTGTTTTTT.

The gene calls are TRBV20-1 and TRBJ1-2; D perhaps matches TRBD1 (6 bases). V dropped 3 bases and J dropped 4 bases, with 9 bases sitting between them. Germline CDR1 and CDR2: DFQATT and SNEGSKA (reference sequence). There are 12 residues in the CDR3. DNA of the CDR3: TGCAGTGCTAGCGGGACACCCTATGGCTACACCTTC. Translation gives CSASGTPYGYTF.